Shown below are 9 T cell receptor beta chains from a single sample sequenced in a study of molecular identifiers for immune sequencing clone quantification. MiXCR, run by TCRdb on the PCR reads, gives a single entry per CDR3 protein. The table lists about 630,000 distinct CDR3 sequences, around 25% of them singletons. The sequenced sample consisted of naive CD8+ T cells from blood, with Jurkat cell RNA spiked in. Subset denoted: FACS-sorted CD8+CD4-CCR7+CD45RA+ naive T cells. The receptors were sampled from a human donor in good health. Some libraries in this study had Jurkat cell RNA spiked in.

On this clonotype itself: Likely a read error: the CDR3 ends without its conserved phenylalanine or tryptophan. The J gene is TRBJ2-1, the V gene TRBV30; D perhaps matches TRBD2 (5 bases). V lost 4 bases to trimming and J lost 9 bases, with 13 bases between them. Germline values: CDR1 GTSNPN, CDR2 SVGIG (reference sequence). This CDR3 is 12 amino acids long. CDR3 region: CAWIRGFGEQFY. The DNA of the CDR3 is TGTGCCTGGATTCGGGGATTCGGTGAGCAGTTCTAC.

V and J are TRBV27 and TRBJ2-7; maybe TRBD2 (6 bases). This CDR3 comprises 15 residues. Germline V gene data show CDR1 as MNHEY and CDR2 as SMNVEV (reference sequence). The V end lost 2 bases, the J end lost 5 bases, and 16 bases lay between the germline ends. CDR3 sequence: CASSLAGTGANEQYF. CDR3 DNA: TGTGCCAGCAGTTTAGCCGGGACTGGAGCCAACGAGCAGTACTTC.

This clonotype showed up many times. CDR3 sequence reads: CASSQDSVGGGSGANVLTF. The CDR3 DNA sequence: TGTGCCAGCAGCCAAGATTCTGTTGGGGGTGGCTCTGGGGCCAACGTCCTGACTTTC. The rearrangement joins TRBV3-1 to TRBJ2-6; D could derive from TRBD1 or TRBD2 (5 bases each). Germline V lookup: CDR1 LGHDT, CDR2 YNNKEL (reference sequence). There are 19 residues in the CDR3. Trimming took off 0 bases at V and 0 bases at J, with 15 bases between the two ends.

Remarks on this clonotype: Possible read error: a much larger clone is one base away. The chain uses TRBV7-6 and TRBJ2-7; 9 bases align to TRBD1. The V gene's germline CDR1 is SGHVS and CDR2 FNYEAQ. This CDR3 contains 12 residues. The CDR3, as DNA: TGTGCCAGCAGCGCCCCCGGGACAGGGATATCGGTC. This codes for CASSAPGTGISV.

This clonotype was counted at least ten times. This rearrangement joins TRBV29-1 to TRBJ2-3; TRBD2 agrees at 10 bases. CDR1 and CDR2 (germline): SQVTM, ANQGSEA. The CDR3 is 16 amino acids. The ends lost 4 bases at V and 0 bases at J; junction bases unmatched: 7. The chain's CDR3 is CSVGGSGGPSTDTQYF. DNA of the CDR3: TGCAGCGTTGGAGGTAGCGGGGGGCCCAGCACAGATACGCAGTATTTT.

This clonotype has just a few counts. The gene calls are TRBV3-1 and TRBJ2-5, with D possibly being TRBD1 or TRBD2 (5 bases each). The CDR3 runs to 14 residues. V lost 3 bases, J lost 4 bases, and 12 bases lay in between. Germline V gene lookup returns CDR1 LGHDT and CDR2 YNNKEL (reference sequence). The CDR3 sequence: CASSQGWGSETQYF. The CDR3, as DNA: TGTGCCAGCAGCCAGGGATGGGGGTCAGAGACCCAGTACTTC.

J is TRBJ2-3 and V is TRBV5-6, with D unresolved. The CDR3 consists of 17 residues. Looked up from germline, CDR1 is SGHDT and CDR2 is YYEEEE. The V end was cut by 4 bases, the J end by 1 base, with 19 bases between. The CDR3 nucleotides are TGTGCCAGCAGCCCTGGGAACACTATAACTCGCACAGATACGCAGTATTTT. Translated, it gives CASSPGNTITRTDTQYF.

Ten or more counts support this clonotype. V usage is TRBV28 and J usage is TRBJ2-7; D not certain. Trimming left V 3 bases short and J 6 bases short, with 12 bases between. The CDR3 is 13 residues long. The germline V gene has CDR1 MDHEN and CDR2 SYDVKM. The CDR3: CASSLLLALEQYF. The CDR3 DNA is TGTGCCAGCAGTTTGTTGCTCGCCCTCGAGCAGTACTTC.

This clonotype appeared a few times. J is TRBJ1-5 and V is TRBV27; D uncertain. The CDR3 has 13 residues. The germline V gene encodes CDR1 MNHEY and CDR2 SMNVEV (reference sequence). The ends were cut back, 6 bases at V and 6 bases at J, with 12 bases in the middle. CDR3 sequence (DNA): TGTGCCAGCAGCCCGGCGGGGTTTCAGCCCCAGCATTTT. It yields the protein CASSPAGFQPQHF.